The 32 T cell receptor beta chains below come from one sample, sequenced in a study of T cell responses to AZD1222 COVID-19 vaccine. This table comes from immunoSEQ multiplex PCR, and its TCRdb copy is limited to in-frame clones, with some not included. The sample lists around 150,000 clones; 80% to 95% were seen once. The sample was peripheral blood, taken 28 days after the second AZD1222 dose. The receptors were gathered from an adult who received the AZD1222 COVID-19 vaccine.

The chain is built from TRBV18 and TRBJ1-6; 8 bases are a match to TRBD1. The germline CDR1 and CDR2 sequences are KGHSH and LQKENI. Germline trimming cut 1 base from V and 10 bases from J; bases unmatched to any gene: 6. The CDR3 loop spans 15 amino acids. In nucleotides, the CDR3 is TGTGCCAGCTCACCACTTGGGACAGGAGGATCACCCCTCCACTTT. Translation gives CASSPLGTGGSPLHF. The full variable domain, with the rest looked up from reference TRBV18 and TRBJ1-6, is NAGVMQNPRHLVRRRGQEARLRCSPMKGHSHVYWYRQLPEEGLKFMVYLQKENIIDESGMPKERFSAEFPKEGPSILRIQQVVRGDSAAYFCASSPLGTGGSPLHFGNGTRLTVT.

The chain joins TRBV5-6 to TRBJ2-3; the match to TRBD1 covers 10 bases. The CDR3 runs to 16 residues. V shed 0 bases, J shed 2 bases, and the junction held 3 bases outside the gene matches. Germline V gene data show CDR1 as SGHDT and CDR2 as YYEEEE. Here the CDR3 reads CASSLAGQGVTDTQYF. The CDR3 DNA reads as TGTGCCAGCAGCTTGGCCGGACAGGGGGTCACAGATACGCAGTATTTT. Based on the CDR3 plus reference TRBV5-6 and TRBJ2-3, the full variable domain is DAGVTQSPTHLIKTRGQQVTLRCSPKSGHDTVSWYQQALGQGPQFIFQYYEEEERQRGNFPDRFSGHQFPNYSSELNVNALLLGDSALYLCASSLAGQGVTDTQYFGPGTRLTVL.

The genes are TRBV19 and TRBJ1-6; TRBD1 aligns across 9 bases. The CDR3 sequence is 15 residues long. The trim removed 5 bases at V and 7 bases at J, leaving 6 bases unmatched. The germline CDR1 and CDR2 sequences are LNHDA and SQIVND (reference sequence). The CDR3 DNA follows: TGTGCCAGTAGTCTCAAGGACAGGGGAAATTCACCCCTCCACTTT. Its translation: CASSLKDRGNSPLHF.

The chain couples TRBV19 to TRBJ1-3; D uncertain. Trimming removed 6 bases from V and 2 bases from J, with 14 bases in between. Germline loops: CDR1 LNHDA, CDR2 SQIVND (reference sequence). The CDR3 is 15 residues long. The CDR3 loop is CASRARVPTGNTIYF. The DNA of the CDR3 is TGTGCCAGTAGAGCGCGGGTACCCACTGGAAACACCATATATTTT.

V and J are TRBV7-2 and TRBJ1-1; TRBD1 aligns across 9 bases. Trimming took 5 bases from V and 3 from J; bases not matched to a gene: 4. The CDR3 totals 14 residues. CDR1 is SGHTA, CDR2 FQGNSA, per germline. The CDR3 coding sequence is TGTGCCAGCAGCGTACGGACAGGGGACACTGAAGCTTTCTTT. It codes for CASSVRTGDTEAFF.

The chain is built from TRBV3-1 (or the pseudogene TRBV3-2) and TRBJ1-2; TRBD1 aligns across 7 bases. V gave up 1 base and J gave up 4 bases; unmatched junction bases: 3. Germline-derived CDR1 and CDR2 are LGHDT and YNNKEL (reference sequence). The CDR3 extends over 14 amino acids. The CDR3 DNA follows: TGTGCCAGCAGCCAAGCAGGGGGGTCCTATGGCTACACCTTC. Amino acid sequence: CASSQAGGSYGYTF.

This clone was seen only a few times. The identical CDR3 is also encoded by other nucleotide sequences in the sample. V gene TRBV7-9 combines with J gene TRBJ1-2; D perhaps matches TRBD1 (6 bases). Germline CDR1 and CDR2: SEHNR and FQNEAQ (reference sequence). The CDR3 length is 13 residues. V lost 1 base to trimming and J lost 6 bases, with 9 bases between them. The CDR3 nucleotides are TGTGCCAGCAGCTTAGGAGGGGGTGATGGCTACACCTTC. This sequence encodes CASSLGGGDGYTF. Drawing the rest from reference TRBV7-9 and TRBJ1-2, the complete variable domain is DTGVSQNPRHKITKRGQNVTFRCDPISEHNRLYWYRQTLGQGPEFLTYFQNEAQLEKSRLLSDRFSAERPKGSFSTLEIQRTEQGDSAMYLCASSLGGGDGYTFGSGTRLTVV.

For the CDR3, the DNA is TGTGCCAGCAGACCTCGACTTACACCCACCTACGAGCAGTACTTC. Amino acid sequence: CASRPRLTPTYEQYF. The chain has TRBV28 and TRBJ2-7; D remains unclear. The CDR3 consists of 15 residues. Deletions cut 6 bases from V and 2 bases from J, with 17 bases between. The germline V gene has CDR1 MDHEN and CDR2 SYDVKM.

V and J are TRBV6-2 or TRBV6-3 and TRBJ1-1; 8 bases are shared with TRBD1. CDR3 length: 17 residues. Trimming at V came to 6 bases and at J to 3 bases, leaving 15 bases not matched to a gene. CDR1 is MNHEY, CDR2 SVGEGT, per germline. The CDR3, as DNA: TGTGCCAGCAGCCTACGTGGGCAGGGGGCGAGGGACACTGAAGCTTTCTTT. Its translation: CASSLRGQGARDTEAFF.

This clone appeared a single time. This chain joins TRBV27 and TRBJ2-7; 8 bases line up with TRBD2. The CDR3 length is 16 residues. J gave up 0 bases and V 4 bases, and 8 bases lay outside the gene matches. Germline assignment: CDR1 MNHEY and CDR2 SMNVEV (reference sequence). CDR3 sequence reads: CASSSVAGSSSYEQYF. In nucleotides, the CDR3 is TGTGCCAGCAGTTCGGTAGCGGGGAGTAGCTCCTACGAGCAGTACTTC.

This sequence joins TRBV7-2 and TRBJ2-7, with 11 bases matching TRBD1. The CDR3 sequence is 15 residues long. The V gene end was trimmed by 2 bases and the J gene end by 1 base; junction bases not matched to a gene: 1. The germline CDR1 and CDR2 sequences are SGHTA and FQGNSA. CDR3 sequence reads: CASSLWDRGSYEQYF. The CDR3 DNA sequence: TGTGCCAGCAGCTTATGGGACAGGGGGTCCTACGAGCAGTACTTC.

The chain joins TRBV27 to TRBJ1-5; 10 nucleotides line up with TRBD1. CDR3 length equals 15 residues. Per germline, CDR1 MNHEY and CDR2 SMNVEV (reference sequence). J was trimmed by 2 bases and V by 5 bases; bases with no gene match: 3. CDR3 nucleotides: TGTGCCAGCAGTGGGACAGGGGCTGGCAATCAGCCCCAGCATTTT. It encodes CASSGTGAGNQPQHF.

This clone was recorded only once. Written as DNA, the CDR3 is TGTGCCAGCAGTGAGGGTTTTCGGGGGGACAATGAGCAGTTCTTC. It specifies CASSEGFRGDNEQFF. The chain is built from TRBV6-1 and TRBJ2-1; 7 nucleotides line up with TRBD2. V trimming: 3 bases; J trimming: 5 bases; junction bases outside the gene matches: 7. This CDR3 contains 15 residues. CDR1 MNHNS and CDR2 SASEGT come from the germline V gene.

The rearrangement joins TRBV18 to TRBJ1-4; possible D gene TRBD1, 5 bases. Germline assignment: CDR1 KGHSH and CDR2 LQKENI. V lost 4 bases, J lost 7 bases, and 22 bases lay in between. The CDR3 sequence is 17 residues long. CDR3 residues: CASSRTGRPTYPEKLFF. The CDR3 DNA is TGTGCCAGCTCACGTACAGGTAGACCAACTTACCCTGAAAAACTGTTTTTT.

This chain uses TRBV28 with TRBJ1-1; no definite D call. Trimming cost V 2 bases and J 0 bases, with 13 bases left between them. This CDR3 spans 16 amino acids. Germline lookup yields CDR1 MDHEN and CDR2 SYDVKM. CDR3 in amino acids: CASSLGSGRMNTEAFF. CDR3 coding DNA: TGTGCCAGCAGTTTAGGCTCGGGTCGCATGAACACTGAAGCTTTCTTT.

V usage is TRBV12-3 or TRBV12-4 and J usage is TRBJ2-1, with 9 bases fitting TRBD2. This CDR3 is 13 amino acids long. Trimming removed 2 bases from V and 12 bases from J; junction bases left unmatched: 5. CDR3 coding DNA: TGTGCCAGCAGTTTAAAGGGAGCGGGAGGGCAGTTCTTC. Its translation: CASSLKGAGGQFF.

The rearrangement links TRBV28 to TRBJ2-2; D is perhaps TRBD1 (6 bases). CDR1 is MDHEN, CDR2 SYDVKM, per germline. The CDR3 is made up of 15 amino acids. V shed 6 bases and J shed 5 bases, with 16 bases lying between them. CDR3: CASSLRRDKTGELFF. The CDR3 DNA is TGTGCCAGCAGCTTGAGACGGGACAAGACCGGGGAGCTGTTTTTT.

The rearrangement links TRBV6-5 to TRBJ1-2, with a possible D match to TRBD1 (5 bases). Germline lookup yields CDR1 MNHEY and CDR2 SVGAGI. This CDR3 is built from 15 residues. Trimming pared 4 bases from V and 8 bases from J, leaving 20 bases between. The DNA of the CDR3 is TGTGCCAGCAGTTCCGGACCCAAGGGGTGGGACGGCTACACCTTC. This encodes CASSSGPKGWDGYTF.

In DNA form, the CDR3 reads TGCAGTGCTAGTTACGGAGCGGATTCCTACGAGCAGTACTTC. Amino acid sequence: CSASYGADSYEQYF. The chain employs TRBV20-1 and TRBJ2-7, with a tentative D call TRBD2 (5 bases). CDR1 and CDR2 from the germline V gene are DFQATT and SNEGSKA (reference sequence). The CDR3 loop spans 14 amino acids. Trimming left V 3 bases short and J 1 base short, with 13 bases between.

The chain carries TRBV19 and TRBJ2-3, with a tentative D call TRBD2 (6 bases). From germline, CDR1 is LNHDA and CDR2 SQIVND (reference sequence). V was cut by 5 bases and J by 2 bases, with 17 bases left in between. CDR3 length: 16 amino acids. Here the CDR3 reads CASSPLEGGNTDTQYF. For the CDR3, the DNA is TGTGCCAGTAGTCCGCTGGAGGGAGGTAACACAGATACGCAGTATTTT.

The chain has TRBV7-8 and TRBJ2-4; 9 bases agree with TRBD1. This CDR3 comprises 18 residues. V dropped 0 bases and J dropped 0; count of bases not matched to a gene: 6. CDR1 and CDR2 (germline): SGHVS, FQNEAQ. The CDR3 DNA is TGTGCCAGCAGCTTAGCTGGGACAGGGTTCCGAGCCAAAAACATTCAGTACTTC. It encodes CASSLAGTGFRAKNIQYF.

This clone has only a few counts. The V gene is TRBV28, the J gene TRBJ1-1; possible D gene TRBD1, 5 bases. Looked up from germline, CDR1 is MDHEN and CDR2 is SYDVKM. The CDR3 has 14 amino acids. V dropped 4 bases and J dropped 6 bases, with 15 bases sitting between them. The CDR3 is CASSSKRGSSEAFF. The CDR3 bases are TGTGCCAGCAGTTCGAAGAGGGGTTCTTCTGAAGCTTTCTTT.

This clone is a singleton in its sample. This chain joins TRBV28 and TRBJ2-3, with 7 bases fitting TRBD2. Germline assignment: CDR1 MDHEN and CDR2 SYDVKM. Unmatched junction bases numbered 7, after V lost 4 bases and J lost 6 bases. This CDR3 region has 14 residues. Here the CDR3 reads CASSSPWGGDTQYF. The CDR3, as DNA: TGTGCCAGCAGTTCCCCCTGGGGAGGGGATACGCAGTATTTT.

The genes are TRBV20-1 and TRBJ2-3; the D gene is possibly TRBD2 (5 bases). The CDR3 extends over 13 amino acids. V shed 3 bases and J shed 2 bases, with 9 bases lying between them. CDR1 is DFQATT and CDR2 is SNEGSKA in the germline V gene (reference sequence). This chain's CDR3 is CSASTRATDTQYF. The CDR3 DNA follows: TGCAGTGCTAGTACGCGGGCCACAGATACGCAGTATTTT.

The rearrangement uses TRBV24-1 and TRBJ2-3, with TRBD1 identical over 7 bases. V dropped 4 bases and J dropped 5; count of bases not matched to a gene: 5. The germline V gene has CDR1 KGHDR and CDR2 SFDVKD. This CDR3 region has 14 residues. CDR3 loop: CATSETGVGDTQYF. The CDR3 coding sequence is TGTGCCACCAGTGAAACAGGGGTGGGAGATACGCAGTATTTT.

The V call is TRBV2, the J call TRBJ1-2, with TRBD1 identical over 10 bases. CDR3 length: 12 amino acids. V lost 10 bases and J lost 4; bases outside the gene matches: 3. The germline CDR1 and CDR2 sequences are SNHLY and FYNNEI. CDR3 nucleotide sequence: TGTGCCATCGGGACAGGGGTCTATGGCTACACCTTC. Translation: CAIGTGVYGYTF.

J is TRBJ1-3 and V is TRBV9; D is unclear. The CDR3 length is 16 residues. Trimming cost V 0 bases and J 2 bases, with 12 bases left between them. Per germline, CDR1 SGDLS and CDR2 YYNGEE. CDR3 DNA: TGTGCCAGCAGCGTAGACGGTAATGGGCCTGGAAACACCATATATTTT. Amino acid sequence: CASSVDGNGPGNTIYF.

On this clone itself: Other DNA variants within this sample encode the same CDR3. The DNA of the CDR3 is TGCGCCAGCAGCCTAGGACAGGGGGCATTCAATGAGCAGTTCTTC. Its protein is CASSLGQGAFNEQFF. J is TRBJ2-1 and V is TRBV5-1, with 11 bases lining up with TRBD1. CDR1 and CDR2 (germline): SGHRS, YFSETQ. Trimming at V came to 4 bases and at J to 6 bases, leaving 6 bases not matched to a gene. This CDR3 spans 15 amino acids.

The chain recombines TRBV9 with TRBJ2-7, with TRBD2 matching 11 bases. J was trimmed by 1 base and V by 4 bases; bases with no gene match: 4. CDR1 is SGDLS, CDR2 YYNGEE, per germline. The CDR3 is made up of 15 amino acids. The CDR3 sequence: CASSLGTSGSYEQYF. CDR3 coding DNA: TGTGCCAGCAGCCTCGGGACTAGCGGATCCTACGAGCAGTACTTC.

The V call is TRBV19, the J call TRBJ1-3, with 8 bases matching TRBD1. V shed 4 bases, J shed 2 bases, and the junction held 7 bases outside the gene matches. Per germline, CDR1 LNHDA and CDR2 SQIVND (reference sequence). This CDR3 is built from 16 residues. The CDR3 loop reads CASSNPGQGAGNTIYF. Here the CDR3 DNA reads TGTGCCAGTAGTAACCCCGGACAGGGCGCTGGAAACACCATATATTTT.

This chain uses TRBV27 with TRBJ1-1; TRBD1 matches at 7 bases. Trimming removed 3 bases from V and 1 base from J; junction bases left unmatched: 11. The CDR3 length is 17 residues. Germline V lookup: CDR1 MNHEY, CDR2 SMNVEV (reference sequence). CDR3 sequence reads: CASSLRHPTGKNTEAFF. In nucleotides, the CDR3 is TGTGCCAGCAGTTTGCGCCACCCGACAGGGAAGAACACTGAAGCTTTCTTT.

Here the CDR3 DNA reads TGTGCCAGCAGTAAAACTCTTTCGCCGGGACAGGGGAGGTACGAGCAGTACTTC. Translated: CASSKTLSPGQGRYEQYF. The chain uses TRBV7-9 and TRBJ2-7; 10 nucleotides match TRBD1. Germline V gene sequence: CDR1 SEHNR, CDR2 FQNEAQ (reference sequence). The CDR3 length is 18 residues. The V segment lost 6 bases and the J segment 4 bases; nucleotides outside the gene matches: 18. Drawing the rest from reference TRBV7-9 and TRBJ2-7, the complete variable domain is DTGVSQNPRHKITKRGQNVTFRCDPISEHNRLYWYRQTLGQGPEFLTYFQNEAQLEKSRLLSDRFSAERPKGSFSTLEIQRTEQGDSAMYLCASSKTLSPGQGRYEQYFGPGTRLTVT.